The T cell receptor (beta chain) described here comes from a study of regulatory T cells in long-lasting Graves disease. Study results and caveats: Among persistent patients, a larger number of public clonotypes were shared (roughly 2,900) than among newly diagnosed patients (under 1,000).

The CDR3 contains 19 residues. V was pared by 1 base and J by 2 bases, with 8 bases of the junction left unmatched. CDR1 is GTSNPN and CDR2 is SVGIG in the germline V gene (reference sequence). For TCR beta, libraries came from iRepertoire HTBI primers and Arm-PCR of CDR3 regions. TCRdb passed the multiplex PCR reads through MiXCR, listing each CDR3 protein once. The sample yields about 220,000 distinct CDR3 sequences, approximately 19% seen once. Time point meaning: newly diagnosed GD, antithyroid drugs for less than 3 months. From RNA extracted from PBMCs, the TCR library was made. This clonotype was seen ten or more times. Its antigen is unidentified. This sample also belongs to another study, concerning T cells in Graves' hyperthyroidism and ophthalmopathy. This second report adds: Used for diagnoses were clinical symptoms, serum thyroxine and TRAb, thyroid ultrasound and orbital computed tomography. First-round RT-PCR targeting the TCR CDR3 was performed with the HTBI primer set.

The sequence derives from a woman in her thirties with Graves disease. This material consisted of peripheral blood mononuclear cells (PBMCs), taken at new diagnosis, from a patient treated with antithyroid drugs. The chain couples TRBV30 to TRBJ2-1; 16 bases match TRBD2. Here the CDR3 reads CAWSEGLAGGPRAYNEQFF. The CDR3 DNA reads as TGTGCCTGGAGTGAGGGACTAGCGGGGGGGCCAAGGGCCTACAATGAGCAGTTCTTC.